This T cell receptor beta chain was profiled in a study of T cells in Graves' hyperthyroidism and ophthalmopathy. Authors of the study amplified TCR beta CDR3 regions from RNA transcripts. When the TCR CDR3 underwent first-round RT-PCR, the HTBI primer set was used. TCRdb redid the calling of the multiplex PCR reads with MiXCR, one entry per CDR3 protein. The table records roughly 550,000 distinct CDR3 sequences, about 16% of them present only once. With 2 bases removed from V and 1 base from J, the gap between germline ends came to 13 bases. CDR1 and CDR2 (germline): LGHNA, YSLEER. This CDR3 has 16 residues. Diagnostic assessment was based on clinical symptoms, serum thyroxine and TRAb, thyroid ultrasound and orbital computed tomography.

The chain links TRBV4-3 to TRBJ2-3; perhaps D is TRBD1 or TRBD2 (6 bases each). The sequence was collected from a woman in her 30s with Graves' ophthalmopathy. Sequenced input: blood. The DNA for the CDR3 is TGCGCCAGCAGCCAAACGAGGGGGGCCCGCACAGATACGCAGTATTTT. It is translated as CASSQTRGARTDTQYF.